Presented here are 30 T cell receptor beta chains from one specimen sequenced in a study of spatial heterogeneity in lung cancer. Points from the study as a whole: The number of expanded tumor alpha and beta chains correlated with mutation number.

For these TCRs, the target antigens are not known. One entry per CDR3 protein results from TCRdb running MiXCR on the 5' RACE reads. The table lists about 13,000 distinct CDR3 sequences, roughly 6% of them singletons. Time point specified: sample taken at primary tumor resection. Here the sequenced sample was lung tumor tissue, taken at surgery. The receptors were gathered from a female donor with early-stage non-small cell lung cancer.

This clonotype was counted many times. The library was designed around alpha chains, so this beta chain is a stray read whose abundance carries little weight. This sequence joins TRBV4-2 and TRBJ2-3; no clear D gene. The CDR3 sequence is 11 residues long. Germline V lookup: CDR1 LGHNA, CDR2 YNFKEQ. V lost 0 bases to trimming and J lost 5 bases, with 0 bases between them. The CDR3 region has the DNA TGTGCCAGCAGCCAAGAAGATACGCAGTATTTT. Translating it yields CASSQEDTQYF.

Many counts were recorded for this clonotype. Being off target in a library aimed at alpha chains, this beta chain has a size of little meaning. The CDR3 reads CASSQGPEGGYTF. The CDR3 DNA follows: TGTGCCAGCAGTCAAGGGCCCGAAGGGGGCTACACCTTC. V is TRBV7-8 and J is TRBJ1-2; no clear D gene. Germline assignment: CDR1 SGHVS and CDR2 FQNEAQ. V was cut by 6 bases and J by 8 bases, with 16 bases left in between. The CDR3 is 13 amino acids.

In this sample, this clonotype turned up many times. For a library built for alpha chains, this beta chain is a stray read; little rests on its size. This chain connects TRBV7-2 to TRBJ1-2, with 7 bases lining up with TRBD1. Germline V lookup: CDR1 SGHTA, CDR2 FQGNSA. V lost 4 bases, J lost 4 bases, and 9 bases stayed unmatched. The CDR3 is made up of 15 amino acids. CDR3 coding DNA: TGTGCCAGCAGCTCAAAGAGACAGGGTTCCTATGGCTACACCTTC. This gives the protein CASSSKRQGSYGYTF. The full variable domain, in which reference TRBV7-2 and TRBJ1-2 provide the parts outside the CDR3, is GAGVSQSPSNKVTEKGKDVELRCDPISGHTALYWYRQSLGQGLEFLIYFQGNSAPDKSGLPSDRFSAERTGGSVSTLTIQRTQQEDSAVYLCASSSKRQGSYGYTFGSGTRLTVV.

This clonotype appeared many times. Within a library made for alpha chains, this beta chain is off target, and its count is uninformative. The chain is built from TRBV7-9 and TRBJ2-6; 9 bases agree with TRBD2. The CDR3 loop spans 17 amino acids. With 7 bases clipped from V and 0 bases from J, the junction kept 7 bases outside the gene matches. CDR1 SEHNR and CDR2 FQNEAQ come from the germline V gene (reference sequence). CDR3 bases: TGTGCCAGCACCCTTGCTAGCGGGATCTCTGGGGCCAACGTCCTGACTTTC. The encoded protein is CASTLASGISGANVLTF.

This clonotype was observed at least ten times. This beta chain lies outside the target of a library built for alpha chains; its clone size means little. The chain links TRBV5-1 to TRBJ1-1, with D unclear. This CDR3 region has 15 residues. The V gene's germline CDR1 is SGHRS and CDR2 YFSETQ. The ends were cut back, 2 bases at V and 11 bases at J, with 22 bases in the middle. The CDR3, as DNA: TGCGCCAGCAGCTTAACAGAGAGGGTTGTTGGGTTCGCTTTCTTT. Amino acid sequence: CASSLTERVVGFAFF.

This clonotype has ten or more counts. The library was built for alpha chains, so this beta chain is an off-target read and its size means little. The gene calls are TRBV10-3 and TRBJ2-7; D perhaps matches TRBD2 (5 bases). V shed 4 bases and J shed 3 bases, with 16 bases lying between them. CDR3 length: 15 residues. CDR1 ENHRY and CDR2 SYGVKD come from the germline V gene. CDR3 residues: CAISAQSAGNYEQYF. In DNA form, the CDR3 reads TGTGCCATCAGTGCCCAAAGCGCGGGTAACTACGAGCAGTACTTC.

To note about this clonotype: A library made for alpha chains picked up this beta chain off target, so its size means little. The rearrangement joins TRBV6-5 to TRBJ1-3; no clear D. The CDR3 loop spans 17 amino acids. Germline-derived CDR1 and CDR2 are MNHEY and SVGAGI. V shed 0 bases and J shed 3 bases, with 15 bases lying between them. CDR3 DNA sequence: TGTGCCAGCAGTTACTCGATTCCTGAAAGGTTTGGAAACACCATATATTTT. Amino acid sequence: CASSYSIPERFGNTIYF.

This clonotype is categorized as medium-sized. The library was designed around alpha chains, so this beta chain is a stray read whose abundance carries little weight. The chain carries TRBV6-5 and TRBJ1-1; D is ambiguous. The V end lost 0 bases, the J end lost 9 bases, and 11 bases lay between the germline ends. The CDR3 has 13 amino acids. In germline, CDR1 is MNHEY, CDR2 SVGAGI. The CDR3 DNA reads as TGTGCCAGCAGTTACTCGCGGACCTCCAAAGCTTTCTTT. Protein sequence: CASSYSRTSKAFF.

This clonotype was counted at least ten times. This beta chain appears as a stray read in a library generated for alpha chains; its size is not informative. V is TRBV4-2 and J is TRBJ2-1, with TRBD2 matching 8 bases. The ends lost 2 bases at V and 4 bases at J; junction bases unmatched: 10. CDR3 length equals 17 residues. The V gene's germline CDR1 is LGHNA and CDR2 YNFKEQ. The CDR3, as DNA: TGTGCCAGCAGCCAACGGCACGGGGGGGCCCAATACAATGAGCAGTTCTTC. Protein: CASSQRHGGAQYNEQFF.

This clonotype has at least ten counts. The size of this beta chain means little, since it is a stray read in a library made for alpha chains. The gene calls are TRBV5-1 and TRBJ1-4; D is uncertain. The germline V gene has CDR1 SGHRS and CDR2 YFSETQ. This CDR3 comprises 15 residues. V lost 2 bases and J 10 bases, leaving 18 bases between the germline ends. Here the CDR3 DNA reads TGCGCCAGCAGCTTAACGACGGGCCCTGATAGAAAACTGTTTTTT. Translated: CASSLTTGPDRKLFF.

Many counts were recorded for this clonotype. A library prepared for alpha chains yielded this beta chain as an off-target read; its size is of little meaning. This rearrangement joins TRBV6-5 to TRBJ1-5, with D unresolved. V shed 8 bases and J shed 7 bases, with 6 bases lying between them. Germline CDR1 MNHEY, CDR2 SVGAGI. The CDR3 totals 10 residues. The CDR3 nucleotides read TGTGCCAGCCTCTACCAGCCCCAGCATTTT. Protein product: CASLYQPQHF.

This clonotype was seen many times. Since it is a stray read in a library aimed at alpha chains, this beta chain has a size that is not meaningful. The rearrangement links TRBV11-2 to TRBJ1-3; D unresolved. The CDR3 has 15 amino acids. Looked up from germline, CDR1 is SGHAT and CDR2 is FQNNGV. V was trimmed by 6 bases and J by 4 bases, leaving 16 bases between them. The chain's CDR3 is CASRSLSAGGNTIYF. The DNA for the CDR3 is TGTGCCAGCAGAAGCTTATCGGCAGGAGGAAACACCATATATTTT.

This clonotype was found many times. This beta chain is an off-target read within a library intended for alpha chains, so its frequency means little. The chain links TRBV5-6 to TRBJ1-2; 9 bases map to TRBD1. V dropped 2 bases and J dropped 1; count of bases not matched to a gene: 3. The germline gives CDR1 SGHDT, CDR2 YYEEEE. CDR3 length: 15 residues. CDR3: CASSFGQGLNYGYTF. CDR3 nucleotides: TGTGCCAGCAGCTTCGGACAGGGGCTTAACTATGGCTACACCTTC.

This clonotype was seen at least ten times. This beta chain lies outside the target of a library built for alpha chains; its clone size means little. This chain joins TRBV9 and TRBJ1-3, with D unclear. The V and J ends lost 0 bases and 0 bases respectively, with 7 bases between them. The germline V gene encodes CDR1 SGDLS and CDR2 YYNGEE. The CDR3 sequence is 15 residues long. CDR3 in DNA: TGTGCCAGCAGCGTAGGAAGTAGCTCTGGAAACACCATATATTTT. It encodes CASSVGSSSGNTIYF.

This clonotype is medium-sized (0.01 to 0.1%). This beta chain lies outside the target of a library built for alpha chains; its clone size means little. The J gene is TRBJ2-1, the V gene TRBV28, with 8 bases aligning to TRBD1. Germline V gene sequence: CDR1 MDHEN, CDR2 SYDVKM. The J segment lost 5 bases and the V segment lost 3 bases, leaving 15 bases of the junction unmatched. The length of the CDR3 is 18 residues. The CDR3 here is CASSFSPPRGRGNNEQFF. CDR3 DNA sequence: TGTGCCAGCAGTTTCTCCCCACCCAGGGGGCGGGGAAACAATGAGCAGTTCTTC.

This clonotype was counted many times. This beta chain turned up in a library designed for alpha chains; as an off-target read, its abundance says little. V and J are TRBV5-6 and TRBJ2-7; no reliable D call. This CDR3 comprises 14 residues. CDR1 is SGHDT and CDR2 is YYEEEE in the germline V gene. V lost 2 bases and J 7 bases, leaving 16 bases between the germline ends. The CDR3 loop is CASSLPRMIGEQYF. The CDR3 nucleotides are TGTGCCAGCAGCTTACCGCGAATGATAGGGGAGCAGTACTTC.

This clonotype was counted many times. This beta chain lies outside the target of a library built for alpha chains; its clone size means little. The V gene is TRBV7-2, the J gene TRBJ2-1; D gene uncertain. V was shortened by 2 bases and J by 3 bases, with 5 bases between the two germline ends. CDR1 and CDR2 (germline): SGHTA, FQGNSA. The CDR3 consists of 13 residues. CDR3: CASSLYRYNEQFF. In DNA form, the CDR3 reads TGTGCCAGCAGCTTATACCGCTACAATGAGCAGTTCTTC.

This clonotype is labeled large. Within a library made for alpha chains, this beta chain is off target, and its count is uninformative. The rearrangement links TRBV12-3 or TRBV12-4 to TRBJ2-3; no definite D call. Trimming left V 7 bases short and J 2 bases short, with 13 bases between. The CDR3 loop spans 14 amino acids. This chain's CDR3 is CASTYRRDTDTQYF. CDR3 sequence (DNA): TGTGCCAGCACCTACCGACGAGACACAGATACGCAGTATTTT.

This clonotype has a count of ten or more. In a library made to pick up alpha chains, this beta chain is a stray read with a size that means little. The CDR3 DNA follows: TGTGCCAGCAGCCCCGACAGGGGGGTGGAAAAACTGTTTTTT. It codes for CASSPDRGVEKLFF. The chain recombines TRBV7-6 with TRBJ1-4, with 9 bases lining up with TRBD1. Germline CDR1 SGHVS, CDR2 FNYEAQ. The V and J ends lost 5 bases and 8 bases, in that order; junction bases with no gene match: 6. This CDR3 spans 14 amino acids.

This clonotype appeared many times. This beta chain is an off-target read within a library intended for alpha chains, so its frequency means little. This chain links TRBV30 with TRBJ1-1; D is uncertain. With 3 bases removed from V and 12 bases from J, the gap between germline ends came to 14 bases. The V gene's germline CDR1 is GTSNPN and CDR2 SVGIG (reference sequence). The CDR3 sequence is 11 residues long. The CDR3: CAWRRLGGPFF. For the CDR3, the DNA is TGTGCCTGGAGGCGACTCGGTGGACCTTTCTTT. The whole variable domain, remainder taken from reference TRBV30 and TRBJ1-1, is SQTIHQWPATLVQPVGSPLSLECTVEGTSNPNLYWYRQAAGRGLQLLFYSVGIGQISSEVPQNLSASRPQDRQFILSSKKLLLSDSGFYLCAWRRLGGPFFGQGTRLTVV.

The sample holds many counts of this clonotype. Because the library targeted alpha chains, this beta chain is an off-target read whose size means little. The chain recombines TRBV6-5 with TRBJ1-1; unclear D gene. This CDR3 contains 15 residues. Germline values: CDR1 MNHEY, CDR2 SVGAGI. V was pared by 0 bases and J by 3 bases, with 11 bases between. The CDR3, as DNA: TGTGCCAGCAGTTACTCGTCAGCAATCCACACTGAAGCTTTCTTT. Its translation is CASSYSSAIHTEAFF.

This clonotype was seen ten or more times. Little can be read into the size of this beta chain, an off-target read in a library designed for alpha chains. This chain uses TRBV6-2 or TRBV6-3 with TRBJ2-7; 10 nucleotides line up with TRBD1. After removal of 6 bases from V and 4 bases from J, the junction contained 18 bases not matched to a gene. This CDR3 contains 18 residues. Germline V gene sequence: CDR1 MNHEY, CDR2 SVGEGT. The CDR3 DNA is TGTGCCAGCAGCTCCGGGACAGGGGCAAGTGTGGCCCCGTACGAGCAGTACTTC. Translated: CASSSGTGASVAPYEQYF.

This clonotype showed up many times. This beta chain turned up in a library designed for alpha chains; as an off-target read, its abundance says little. The rearrangement joins TRBV12-3 or TRBV12-4 to TRBJ2-1; the D gene could be TRBD1 or TRBD2 (5 bases each). V lost 7 bases, J lost 9 bases, and 13 bases lay in between. The CDR3 runs 12 residues. The CDR3 protein is CASKWDLSEQFF. The CDR3 region has the DNA TGTGCCAGCAAATGGGACCTTAGTGAGCAGTTCTTC.

This clonotype showed up many times. This beta chain is an unintended read in a library built for alpha chains; its size means little. The chain is built from TRBV24-1 and TRBJ2-1, with D uncertain. The germline V gene has CDR1 KGHDR and CDR2 SFDVKD. V shed 4 bases and J shed 4 bases, with 7 bases lying between them. The CDR3 runs to 13 residues. As DNA, the CDR3 is TGTGCCACCAGTGACCGGTCTTACAATGAGCAGTTCTTC. It encodes CATSDRSYNEQFF.

This clonotype was counted many times. This beta chain represents an off-target read in a library built for alpha chains; its size is of limited meaning. The genes are TRBV7-3 and TRBJ2-1; maybe TRBD1 (6 bases). Between the trimmed V and J ends, which lost 5 bases and 12 bases, there was a span of 17 bases. Germline CDR1 SGHTA, CDR2 FQGTGA. CDR3 length equals 13 residues. CDR3 residues: CASSTTYRAGQFF. The CDR3 DNA reads as TGTGCCAGCAGCACAACTTACAGGGCCGGGCAGTTCTTC.

This clonotype was seen repeatedly, ten times or more. This beta chain turned up in a library designed for alpha chains; as an off-target read, its abundance says little. The V gene is TRBV14, the J gene TRBJ1-2, with 7 positions matching TRBD1. This CDR3 region has 15 residues. Germline assignment: CDR1 SGHDN and CDR2 FVKESK. V lost 5 bases and J lost 7; bases outside the gene matches: 13. CDR3 sequence (DNA): TGTGCCAGCAGCATGGGACAGCCAAAGATTGCTGGCTACACCTTC. It translates to CASSMGQPKIAGYTF. The complete variable domain, with remaining parts taken from reference TRBV14 and TRBJ1-2, reads EAGVTQFPSHSVIEKGQTVTLRCDPISGHDNLYWYRRVMGKEIKFLLHFVKESKQDESGMPNNRFLAERTGGTYSTLKVQPAELEDSGVYFCASSMGQPKIAGYTFGSGTRLTVV.

With respect to this clonotype: Being off target in a library aimed at alpha chains, this beta chain has a size of little meaning. CDR3 DNA: TGTGCCAGCAGACCGGACACCTACACCGGGGAGCTGTTTTTT. This codes for CASRPDTYTGELFF. The chain combines TRBV6-5 with TRBJ2-2, with D possibly TRBD1 on 5 matching bases. The CDR3 is 14 residues long. Trimming stripped 6 bases from V and 3 bases from J, with 11 bases between. CDR1 and CDR2 (germline): MNHEY, SVGAGI.

This clonotype was counted at least ten times. This beta chain came through as a stray read in a library set up for alpha chains, and its size says little. The chain carries TRBV20-1 and TRBJ2-3; a possible D gene is TRBD2 (5 bases). In germline, CDR1 is DFQATT, CDR2 SNEGSKA (reference sequence). This CDR3 comprises 15 residues. Trimming cost V 0 bases and J 5 bases, with 15 bases left between them. The CDR3, as DNA: TGCAGTGCTAGAGATCTGGGTAGCGAAGGAGATACGCAGTATTTT. Its translation: CSARDLGSEGDTQYF.

There are many counts of this clonotype. A library prepared for alpha chains yielded this beta chain as an off-target read; its size is of little meaning. The chain employs TRBV5-1 and TRBJ2-1; D perhaps matches TRBD1 (6 bases). Trimming left V 2 bases short and J 4 bases short, with 13 bases between. This CDR3 is 15 amino acids long. CDR1 and CDR2 from the germline V gene are SGHRS and YFSETQ. CDR3 loop: CASSFTGNPYNEQFF. CDR3 DNA sequence: TGCGCCAGCAGCTTCACAGGGAACCCTTACAATGAGCAGTTCTTC. Full variable domain (outside the CDR3, taken from reference TRBV5-1 and TRBJ2-1): KAGVTQTPRYLIKTRGQQVTLSCSPISGHRSVSWYQQTPGQGLQFLFEYFSETQRNKGNFPGRFSGRQFSNSRSEMNVSTLELGDSALYLCASSFTGNPYNEQFFGPGTRLTVL.

This clonotype was found many times. This beta chain is off target for a library built for alpha chains, so its abundance means little. The chain employs TRBV5-1 and TRBJ2-7; possibly TRBD1 for D (6 bases). The V gene lost 0 bases and the J gene lost 12 bases, with 13 bases spanning the gap. The CDR3 covers 12 residues. Per germline, CDR1 SGHRS and CDR2 YFSETQ. The CDR3 loop reads CASSLEQGRLYF. CDR3 in DNA: TGCGCCAGCAGCTTGGAACAGGGTCGCTTGTACTTC.